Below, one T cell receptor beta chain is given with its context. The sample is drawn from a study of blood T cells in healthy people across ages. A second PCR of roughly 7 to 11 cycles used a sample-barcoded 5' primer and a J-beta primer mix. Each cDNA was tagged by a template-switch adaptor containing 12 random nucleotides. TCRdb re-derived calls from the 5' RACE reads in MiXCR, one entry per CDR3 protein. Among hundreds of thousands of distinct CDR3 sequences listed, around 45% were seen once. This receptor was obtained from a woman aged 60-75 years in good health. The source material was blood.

In nucleotides, the CDR3 is TGTGCCAGCAGCGCGAGTTTGCGCGGGGTGGCTAAAATAGACCCCTCGTCTAACTATGGCTACACCTTC. Translation: CASSASLRGVAKIDPSSNYGYTF. This chain links TRBV11-2 with TRBJ1-2, with D uncertain. The germline V gene encodes CDR1 SGHAT and CDR2 FQNNGV. Trimming shortened V by 5 bases and J by 0 bases, and 37 bases separated the two germline ends. The CDR3 loop spans 23 amino acids.